This TCR beta chain originates from a study of cytomegalovirus exposure and HLA in healthy donors. Only in-frame clones appear in the TCRdb table, and some are missing; sequencing was by immunoSEQ multiplex PCR. Among about 130,000 clones listed, nearly 90% were seen once. Study-level points and caveats: It was 160 or so TCR beta chains that were listed as cytomegalovirus-associated.

Notes on this clone: What it recognizes is unknown.

Sequencing was carried out using PBMCs. This TCR derives from a woman aged 18 to 35 in good health and CMV-seronegative.

CDR3 sequence reads: CASSHYQGSVYEQYF. CDR3 nucleotide sequence: TGTGCCAGCAGTCATTATCAGGGGAGCGTTTACGAGCAGTACTTC. The J gene is TRBJ2-7, the V gene TRBV27; TRBD1 might be the D (6 bases). Trimming cost V 5 bases and J 4 bases, with 18 bases left between them. Germline V CDR1 and CDR2: MNHEY, SMNVEV (reference sequence). This CDR3 region has 15 residues.